What follows are 10 T cell receptor beta chains derived from one specimen sequenced in a study of T cell changes during pregnancy in multiple sclerosis. Sequencing used immunoSEQ multiplex PCR; TCRdb keeps in-frame clones, though not all of them. In the table there are 50,000 or so clones, 92% of which are singletons. The sequencing used CD4+ T cells from peripheral blood mononuclear cells, collected in the third trimester of pregnancy. All receptors derive from a female donor with multiple sclerosis, enrolled in a pregnancy study.

This clone was counted a single time. The chain carries TRBV7-3 and TRBJ1-4; D possibly corresponds to TRBD1 (5 bases). The germline gives CDR1 SGHTA, CDR2 FQGTGA. Trimming removed 1 base at V and 7 bases at J, with 16 bases between. The CDR3 is 16 residues long. The CDR3 coding sequence is TGTGCCAGCAGCTTAAATGGCCCAGGGATGAGTGAAAAACTGTTTTTT. Translation gives CASSLNGPGMSEKLFF.

The rearrangement links TRBV29-1 to TRBJ2-2, with 9 positions matching TRBD2. The CDR3 runs to 16 residues. Germline V gives CDR1 SQVTM, CDR2 ANQGSEA. V gave up 5 bases and J gave up 4 bases; unmatched junction bases: 11. The CDR3, as DNA: TGCAGCGTTAACCCCTCGCGGGGGGGAATCACCGGGGAGCTGTTTTTT. This sequence encodes CSVNPSRGGITGELFF.

The CDR3 DNA reads TGTGCCATTCGACAGGAGGAAGAGACCCAGTACTTC. Translated, it gives CAIRQEEETQYF. This sequence joins TRBV10-3 and TRBJ2-5; the D gene is possibly TRBD1 (6 bases). Trimming took off 9 bases at V and 3 bases at J, with 11 bases between the two ends. This CDR3 has 12 residues. Germline lookup yields CDR1 ENHRY and CDR2 SYGVKD.

The chain couples TRBV5-5 to TRBJ1-1; D is unresolved. The CDR3 consists of 13 residues. Trimming removed 4 bases at V and 7 bases at J, with 14 bases between. CDR1 SGHKS and CDR2 YYEKEE come from the germline V gene (reference sequence). CDR3 region: CASSQIPRDEAFF. Here the CDR3 DNA reads TGTGCCAGCAGCCAAATCCCGAGGGATGAAGCTTTCTTT.

The chain links TRBV6-5 to TRBJ2-7; 8 bases map to TRBD1. The CDR3 runs 16 residues. The germline CDR1 and CDR2 sequences are MNHEY and SVGAGI. The junction had 10 bases not matched to a gene; V was cut back by 4 bases and J by 2 bases. The CDR3 DNA is TGTGCCAGCAGTTCTGGTCCGCGCAGGGGGCCCTACGAGCAGTACTTC. Translating it yields CASSSGPRRGPYEQYF.

The V call is TRBV7-2, the J call TRBJ2-1, with TRBD2 matching 10 bases. The CDR3 has 15 residues. After removal of 5 bases from V and 5 bases from J, the junction contained 6 bases not matched to a gene. CDR1 SGHTA and CDR2 FQGNSA come from the germline V gene. DNA of the CDR3: TGTGCCAGCAGCCGGCTAGCGGGGGTAAACAATGAGCAGTTCTTC. Translating it yields CASSRLAGVNNEQFF.

The V and J genes are TRBV5-6 and TRBJ2-3; 9 positions match TRBD1. This CDR3 region has 15 residues. Germline V gene lookup returns CDR1 SGHDT and CDR2 YYEEEE. The V segment lost 4 bases and the J segment 5 bases; nucleotides outside the gene matches: 8. The CDR3 region has the DNA TGTGCCAGCAGCCCCAGGGACAGGGAGAAAGATACGCAGTATTTT. Translation: CASSPRDREKDTQYF.

The gene calls are TRBV7-3 and TRBJ1-1, with D unresolved. Germline loops: CDR1 SGHTA, CDR2 FQGTGA. V gave up 5 bases and J gave up 1 base, with 8 bases separating them. There are 13 residues in the CDR3. The chain's CDR3 is CASSLLWNTEAFF. The CDR3 DNA reads TGTGCCAGCAGCCTCTTGTGGAACACTGAAGCTTTCTTT. The complete variable domain, with remaining parts taken from reference TRBV7-3 and TRBJ1-1, reads GAGVSQTPSNKVTEKGKYVELRCDPISGHTALYWYRQSLGQGPEFLIYFQGTGAADDSGLPNDRFFAVRPEGSVSTLKIQRTERGDSAVYLCASSLLWNTEAFFGQGTRLTVV.

The V gene is TRBV9, the J gene TRBJ1-4, with D possibly TRBD1 on 5 matching bases. The CDR3 spans 15 residues. Trimming pared 4 bases from V and 7 bases from J, leaving 17 bases between. The germline V gene has CDR1 SGDLS and CDR2 YYNGEE. The CDR3 nucleotides read TGTGCCAGCAGCCCCCAGATTAGCGGGGGTGAAAAACTGTTTTTT. Amino acids: CASSPQISGGEKLFF.

The chain links TRBV19 to TRBJ1-3; 9 nucleotides match TRBD1. The junction had 14 bases not matched to a gene; V was cut back by 6 bases and J by 8 bases. This CDR3 is 16 amino acids long. Germline V gene sequence: CDR1 LNHDA, CDR2 SQIVND (reference sequence). CDR3 protein: CASSKWNRDRVDTIYF. As DNA, the CDR3 is TGTGCCAGTAGCAAGTGGAATCGGGACAGGGTAGACACCATATATTTT.